This T cell receptor beta chain was sequenced during a study of cytomegalovirus exposure and HLA in healthy donors. Worth noting for this clone: Its antigen remains unknown.

There are 14 residues in the CDR3. V shed 5 bases and J 7 bases; nucleotides not matched to a gene: 9. Germline V lookup: CDR1 SGHTA, CDR2 FQGNSA. 60 Vbeta and 13 Jbeta primers were used in PCR. The method was immunoSEQ multiplex PCR; TCRdb's version includes in-frame clones alone and lacks a portion of them. This table has approximately 120,000 clones, more than 65% appearing once. Study results and limitations: TCR beta sequences reportedly predicted the HLA-A and HLA-B alleles of most subjects accurately. Across HLA loci, a later analysis found differing TCR association rates, with DRB1 most and HLA-C fewest.

The rearrangement uses TRBV7-2 and TRBJ2-7; 9 bases are shared with TRBD1. The TCR sequence derives from a woman aged 60-70 years in good health and CMV-seropositive. Sequenced material: PBMCs. CDR3 residues: CASSEGQGMKEQYF. DNA of the CDR3: TGTGCCAGCAGCGAGGGACAGGGCATGAAGGAGCAGTACTTC.